The 13 T cell receptor beta chains presented below share a single source sample, sequenced in a study of T cell repertoires in cytomegalovirus infection. In TCRdb, the reads were re-called with MiXCR into one record per CDR3 protein. The sample records around 530,000 distinct CDR3 sequences, approximately 17% being singletons. The specimen sequenced was CD8+ T cells from PBMCs. The receptors come from a human donor in good health (CMV status not recorded). Some clones in this sample may be carry-over from other donors' samples.

The chain uses TRBV11-3 and TRBJ2-1; 10 bases line up with TRBD1. The CDR3 has 16 residues. V lost 1 base, J lost 2 bases, and 2 bases stayed unmatched. Germline values: CDR1 SGHNT, CDR2 YENEEA. CDR3 DNA sequence: TGTGCCAGCAGCTTAGGGGACAGGGGAACCTACAATGAGCAGTTCTTC. Translation: CASSLGDRGTYNEQFF.

This clonotype occurred once. This chain uses TRBV20-1 with TRBJ1-2, with D possibly being TRBD1 (5 bases). Germline loops: CDR1 DFQATT, CDR2 SNEGSKA (reference sequence). CDR3 length: 10 amino acids. CDR3 sequence reads: CRGQGIGYTF. The CDR3 nucleotides read TGCAGGGGGCAAGGGATCGGCTACACCTTC.

This sequence joins TRBV10-3 and TRBJ2-7, with D possibly called TRBD1 or TRBD2 (5 bases each). Germline loops: CDR1 ENHRY, CDR2 SYGVKD. The CDR3 totals 15 residues. V was trimmed by 4 bases and J by 5 bases, leaving 18 bases between them. CDR3 protein: CAISVRDPAGHEQYF. The CDR3 DNA is TGTGCCATCAGTGTAAGGGACCCAGCCGGCCACGAGCAGTACTTC.

This clonotype turned up a few times. The chain carries TRBV19 and TRBJ1-1, with 9 bases aligning to TRBD1. There are 20 residues in the CDR3. With V trimmed by 7 bases and J by 7 bases, 28 bases remained unmatched. From germline, CDR1 is LNHDA and CDR2 SQIVND (reference sequence). The CDR3 DNA reads TGTGCCAGTAAATATAAAATCCGGGACAGGGCCGGCGCGGTTCAACGTGAAGCTTTCTTT. Amino acids: CASKYKIRDRAGAVQREAFF.

This clonotype has at least ten counts. V usage is TRBV7-9 and J usage is TRBJ2-4; TRBD2 matches at 7 bases. With V trimmed by 6 bases and J by 4 bases, 18 bases remained unmatched. In germline, CDR1 is SEHNR, CDR2 FQNEAQ (reference sequence). This CDR3 spans 18 amino acids. This chain's CDR3 is CASRRTMEKAGLKNIQYF. The DNA for the CDR3 is TGTGCCAGCAGGAGAACCATGGAAAAAGCGGGACTTAAAAACATTCAGTACTTC.

In this sample, this clonotype turned up a few times. The genes are TRBV28 and TRBJ1-2; 8 bases are shared with TRBD1. CDR3 size: 14 residues. Germline loops: CDR1 MDHEN, CDR2 SYDVKM. J was trimmed by 5 bases and V by 4 bases; bases with no gene match: 6. The CDR3 loop is CASSWTGRRYGYTF. The CDR3, as DNA: TGTGCCAGCAGTTGGACAGGGAGAAGGTATGGCTACACCTTC.

The genes are TRBV27 and TRBJ1-2, with D perhaps matching TRBD1 (6 bases). Germline V gene data show CDR1 as MNHEY and CDR2 as SMNVEV (reference sequence). Trimming left V 9 bases short and J 2 bases short, with 16 bases between. This CDR3 comprises 14 residues. As DNA, the CDR3 is TGTGCCAGTTCCTCCGGGACACCAAACTATGGCTACACCTTC. Translating it yields CASSSGTPNYGYTF.

This clonotype came up many times. V and J are TRBV6-1 and TRBJ1-5; D is unresolved. Trimming pared 0 bases from V and 2 bases from J, leaving 11 bases between. CDR3 length equals 16 residues. Germline V gives CDR1 MNHNS, CDR2 SASEGT. CDR3 nucleotides: TGTGCCAGCAGTGAAGCCCGAGCAGTGGGCAATCAGCCCCAGCATTTT. It encodes CASSEARAVGNQPQHF.

This clonotype was seen only a few times. J is TRBJ1-3 and V is TRBV6-1; D perhaps matches TRBD1 (6 bases). The germline V gene encodes CDR1 MNHNS and CDR2 SASEGT. There are 15 residues in the CDR3. Deletions cut 8 bases from V and 1 base from J, with 15 bases between. In nucleotides, the CDR3 is TGTGCCAGCCTGTCGGGGGGGCGATCTGGAAACACCATATATTTT. Translating it yields CASLSGGRSGNTIYF.

This clonotype was seen many times. The CDR3 sequence is CASSLWVGDNGNTEAFF. CDR3 nucleotide sequence: TGTGCCAGCAGCTTATGGGTGGGGGACAATGGGAACACTGAAGCTTTCTTT. J is TRBJ1-1 and V is TRBV11-2, with D perhaps matching TRBD1 (6 bases). Germline CDR1 reads SGHAT; CDR2 reads FQNNGV. The CDR3 consists of 17 residues. V lost 2 bases, J lost 1 base, and 17 bases lay in between.

In its sample, this clonotype was seen a few times. The rearrangement joins TRBV20-1 to TRBJ1-2; the D gene is possibly TRBD1 (6 bases). In germline, CDR1 is DFQATT, CDR2 SNEGSKA (reference sequence). V shed 4 bases and J shed 4 bases, with 13 bases lying between them. This CDR3 contains 13 residues. The DNA of the CDR3 is TGCAGTGCTACCCTAACAGGGCTCTATGGCTACACCTTC. Translation: CSATLTGLYGYTF.

This clonotype showed up many times. The chain is built from TRBV6-1 and TRBJ1-5, with D uncertain. The CDR3 contains 17 residues. The V end lost 3 bases, the J end lost 0 bases, and 15 bases lay between the germline ends. Germline V gene lookup returns CDR1 MNHNS and CDR2 SASEGT. The chain's CDR3 is CASSDGNSEYSNQPQHF. DNA for the CDR3: TGTGCCAGCAGTGATGGTAACAGCGAGTATAGCAATCAGCCCCAGCATTTT.

The V and J genes are TRBV12-3 or TRBV12-4 and TRBJ2-3; TRBD2 is a possible D gene (6 bases). This CDR3 has 13 residues. Between the trimmed V and J ends, which lost 6 bases and 3 bases, there was a span of 10 bases. CDR3: CASRMSGTDTQYF. The CDR3 coding sequence is TGTGCCAGCAGAATGAGCGGGACAGATACGCAGTATTTT.